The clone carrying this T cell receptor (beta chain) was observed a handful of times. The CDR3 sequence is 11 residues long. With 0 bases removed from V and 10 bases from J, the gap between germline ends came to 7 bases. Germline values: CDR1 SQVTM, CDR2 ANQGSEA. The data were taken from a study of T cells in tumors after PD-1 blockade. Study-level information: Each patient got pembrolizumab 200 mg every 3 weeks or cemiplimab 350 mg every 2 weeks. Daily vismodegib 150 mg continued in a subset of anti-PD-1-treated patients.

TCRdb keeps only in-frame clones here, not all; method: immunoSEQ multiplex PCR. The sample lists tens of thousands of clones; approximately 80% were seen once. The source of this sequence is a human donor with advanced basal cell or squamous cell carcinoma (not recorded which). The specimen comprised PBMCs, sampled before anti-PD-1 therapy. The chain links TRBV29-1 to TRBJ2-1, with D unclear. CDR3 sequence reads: CSVEEGKEQFF. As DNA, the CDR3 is TGCAGCGTTGAAGAGGGTAAGGAGCAGTTCTTC.